The 30 T cell receptor beta chains given below trace back to one sample, sequenced in a study of OX40 agonist ivuxolimab in advanced cancers. The protocol was immunoSEQ multiplex PCR, while the TCRdb copy is restricted to in-frame clones and leaves out a portion. The data hold fewer than 25,000 clones, with 75% to 90% observed a single time. The sample here was CD4+ or CD8+ T cells sorted from blood, taken in a trial of the OX40 agonist ivuxolimab. The receptors stem from an adult with an advanced solid tumor such as melanoma, head and neck, liver or kidney cancer.

The CDR3 sequence: CASRTGDGTDTQYF. As DNA, the CDR3 is TGTGCCAGCAGGACGGGCGACGGTACAGATACGCAGTATTTT. The gene calls are TRBV9 and TRBJ2-3; D is unresolved. In germline, CDR1 is SGDLS, CDR2 YYNGEE. Trimming removed 5 bases from V and 3 bases from J, with 13 bases in between. CDR3 length: 14 amino acids.

The V gene is TRBV4-3, the J gene TRBJ1-1; D unclear. V lost 5 bases and J lost 0, with 19 bases in between. Germline assignment: CDR1 LGHNA and CDR2 YSLEER. The CDR3 has 17 amino acids. The CDR3 bases are TGCGCCAGCAGCACGGCCGGGGTGGAGGGCATGAACACTGAAGCTTTCTTT. Encoded protein: CASSTAGVEGMNTEAFF.

The chain couples TRBV9 to TRBJ2-1; 13 nucleotides line up with TRBD2. V shed 4 bases and J 8 bases; nucleotides not matched to a gene: 6. This CDR3 spans 15 amino acids. Germline lookup yields CDR1 SGDLS and CDR2 YYNGEE. The chain's CDR3 is CASSYGLAGDHEQFF. CDR3 sequence (DNA): TGTGCCAGCAGCTACGGACTAGCGGGAGATCATGAGCAGTTCTTC.

This chain links TRBV5-1 with TRBJ2-7, with 12 bases aligning to TRBD2. The CDR3 extends over 16 amino acids. Germline V gene lookup returns CDR1 SGHRS and CDR2 YFSETQ. The ends lost 4 bases at V and 4 bases at J; junction bases unmatched: 9. The chain's CDR3 is CASSGGLAGVSYEQYF. CDR3 in DNA: TGCGCCAGCAGCGGGGGACTAGCGGGCGTGTCTTACGAGCAGTACTTC.

The V and J genes are TRBV7-8 and TRBJ2-1, with D maybe TRBD2 (5 bases). The CDR3 length is 14 residues. Trimming took 6 bases from V and 6 from J, leaving 15 bases between them. Per the germline V gene, CDR1 is SGHVS and CDR2 is FQNEAQ. This chain's CDR3 is CASSRPESGNEQFF. The DNA of the CDR3 is TGTGCCAGCAGTCGACCTGAAAGCGGCAATGAGCAGTTCTTC.

The chain uses TRBV7-9 and TRBJ1-2; TRBD1 matches at 7 bases. J lost 6 bases, V lost 5 bases, and 12 bases had no gene match. This CDR3 is 15 amino acids long. Germline values: CDR1 SEHNR, CDR2 FQNEAQ (reference sequence). The CDR3 nucleotides are TGTGCCAGCAGCAAAACAGCGGCAGGGGGGCATGGCTACACCTTC. It specifies CASSKTAAGGHGYTF.

The chain links TRBV5-6 to TRBJ1-2; D is undetermined. V was cut by 7 bases and J by 1 base, with 14 bases left in between. The germline V gene has CDR1 SGHDT and CDR2 YYEEEE. The CDR3 spans 14 residues. The CDR3 loop is CASQRSALNYGYTF. For the CDR3, the DNA is TGTGCCAGCCAAAGGTCTGCTCTTAACTATGGCTACACCTTC.

This chain uses TRBV11-2 with TRBJ2-7; D unresolved. Per the germline V gene, CDR1 is SGHAT and CDR2 is FQNNGV. V lost 1 base to trimming and J lost 3 bases, with 7 bases between them. This CDR3 contains 13 residues. CDR3 region: CASSLGRGYEQYF. DNA of the CDR3: TGTGCCAGCAGCTTAGGGCGTGGCTACGAGCAGTACTTC. Using reference TRBV11-2 and TRBJ2-7 for the parts outside the CDR3, the full variable domain is EAGVAQSPRYKIIEKRQSVAFWCNPISGHATLYWYQQILGQGPKLLIQFQNNGVVDDSQLPKDRFSAERLKGVDSTLKIQPAKLEDSAVYLCASSLGRGYEQYFGPGTRLTVT.

The chain is built from TRBV5-1 and TRBJ2-4, with D possibly being TRBD1 (6 bases). Germline CDR1 is SGHRS and CDR2 is YFSETQ. V was shortened by 5 bases and J by 3 bases, with 27 bases between the two germline ends. CDR3 length: 19 amino acids. DNA for the CDR3: TGCGCCAGCAGAACGGGACATAGGCAGTCCGAGATAGGCAAAAACATTCAGTACTTC. It translates to CASRTGHRQSEIGKNIQYF.

This clone was picked up a small number of times. The rearrangement joins TRBV5-1 to TRBJ1-1; D possibly corresponds to TRBD1 (5 bases). The CDR3 spans 14 residues. Trimming pared 4 bases from V and 2 bases from J, leaving 12 bases between. Germline CDR1 reads SGHRS; CDR2 reads YFSETQ. For the CDR3, the DNA is TGCGCCAGCAGCGGGGACTACCGAAACACTGAAGCTTTCTTT. It specifies CASSGDYRNTEAFF.

The genes are TRBV19 and TRBJ1-2; no firm D call. V was cut by 11 bases and J by 0 bases, with 13 bases left in between. The CDR3 runs to 13 residues. Germline V gene data show CDR1 as LNHDA and CDR2 as SQIVND (reference sequence). The CDR3: CASKEAANYGYTF. CDR3 DNA sequence: TGTGCCTCCAAAGAGGCAGCTAACTATGGCTACACCTTC.

The DNA for the CDR3 is TGTGCCAGCCGCCCCGAGGGGTCGATCGAGACCCAGTACTTC. Residues: CASRPEGSIETQYF. The rearrangement uses TRBV18 and TRBJ2-5, with D perhaps being TRBD1 or TRBD2 (5 bases each). Germline V gene sequence: CDR1 KGHSH, CDR2 LQKENI. V shed 8 bases and J shed 5 bases, with 18 bases lying between them. There are 14 residues in the CDR3.

The chain combines TRBV4-3 with TRBJ2-2, with 7 bases fitting TRBD2. The CDR3 spans 16 residues. The V segment lost 1 base and the J segment 1 base; nucleotides outside the gene matches: 3. Germline V lookup: CDR1 LGHNA, CDR2 YSLEER. CDR3 sequence (DNA): TGCGCCAGCAGCCAAGGGCGGGGGATGAACACCGGGGAGCTGTTTTTT. It specifies CASSQGRGMNTGELFF.

The rearrangement links TRBV7-3 to TRBJ2-7, with TRBD2 matching 13 bases. J was trimmed by 6 bases and V by 5 bases; bases with no gene match: 1. This CDR3 has 13 amino acids. The V gene's germline CDR1 is SGHTA and CDR2 FQGTGA. The CDR3: CASSRTSGSEQYF. The CDR3 DNA reads as TGTGCCAGCAGCCGGACTAGCGGGAGCGAGCAGTACTTC.

This clone was seen a handful of times. The chain couples TRBV19 to TRBJ2-3, with a possible D match to TRBD1 (5 bases). Germline CDR1 LNHDA, CDR2 SQIVND (reference sequence). The length of the CDR3 is 15 residues. Trimming took 3 bases from V and 3 from J, leaving 13 bases between them. CDR3: CASSMGLYPTDTQYF. The CDR3 region has the DNA TGTGCCAGTAGTATGGGGCTTTATCCGACAGATACGCAGTATTTT.

V gene TRBV19 combines with J gene TRBJ1-3; maybe TRBD1 (5 bases). Deletions cut 4 bases from V and 4 bases from J, with 20 bases between. CDR3 size: 17 residues. Germline V CDR1 and CDR2: LNHDA, SQIVND (reference sequence). The CDR3 DNA sequence: TGTGCCAGTAGTAAAGGGGACGGGACTAGGGCAGGAAACACCATATATTTT. It encodes CASSKGDGTRAGNTIYF.

The chain joins TRBV7-2 to TRBJ1-6; a weak D match, TRBD1 (5 bases). The ends were cut back, 6 bases at V and 4 bases at J, with 16 bases in the middle. The CDR3 has 16 amino acids. Germline V gene sequence: CDR1 SGHTA, CDR2 FQGNSA. In DNA, the CDR3 is TGTGCCAGCAGGACACCGGGACTGATGTATAATTCACCCCTCCACTTT. This gives the protein CASRTPGLMYNSPLHF.

V and J are TRBV18 and TRBJ2-6, with D possibly being TRBD1 (6 bases). Trimming cost V 7 bases and J 1 base, with 11 bases left between them. The CDR3 runs to 15 residues. The germline V gene has CDR1 KGHSH and CDR2 LQKENI. The CDR3 region has the DNA TGTGCCAGCTTACAGGGCCTTTCTGGGGCCAACGTCCTGACTTTC. Amino acid sequence: CASLQGLSGANVLTF.

The gene calls are TRBV5-4 and TRBJ2-2; possibly TRBD1 for D (5 bases). This CDR3 contains 16 residues. The V gene lost 0 bases and the J gene lost 1 base, with 10 bases spanning the gap. Germline values: CDR1 SGHNT, CDR2 YYREEE (reference sequence). The CDR3 loop reads CASSLAPTGNTGELFF. CDR3 bases: TGTGCCAGCAGCTTGGCCCCCACAGGGAACACCGGGGAGCTGTTTTTT.

The chain combines TRBV9 with TRBJ1-1, with a weak D call TRBD1 (6 bases). CDR1 SGDLS and CDR2 YYNGEE come from the germline V gene. This CDR3 region has 12 residues. Trimming cost V 4 bases and J 5 bases, with 9 bases left between them. CDR3 DNA sequence: TGTGCCAGCAGCCCCCAGGGGACTGAAGCTTTCTTT. Its protein product is CASSPQGTEAFF.

Sample share makes this clone medium-sized. V and J are TRBV30 and TRBJ2-2, with D perhaps TRBD2 (6 bases). Germline CDR1 reads GTSNPN; CDR2 reads SVGIG (reference sequence). V was pared by 0 bases and J by 4 bases, with 9 bases between. The CDR3 is 14 residues long. CDR3 region: CAWSVRELTGELFF. The CDR3 nucleotides read TGTGCCTGGAGTGTTCGGGAGCTCACCGGGGAGCTGTTTTTT.

CDR3 sequence (DNA): TGCGCCAGCAGCTTGGGCAGGGGGAAAGAGACCCAGTACTTC. Its protein is CASSLGRGKETQYF. V usage is TRBV5-1 and J usage is TRBJ2-5; TRBD1 agrees at 7 bases. V shed 0 bases, J shed 3 bases, and the junction held 2 bases outside the gene matches. Germline CDR1 is SGHRS and CDR2 is YFSETQ. The CDR3 covers 14 residues.

J is TRBJ1-1 and V is TRBV7-3; no clear D gene. Germline-derived CDR1 and CDR2 are SGHTA and FQGTGA. The CDR3 is 15 residues long. Trimming shortened V by 8 bases and J by 0 bases, and 16 bases separated the two germline ends. In nucleotides, the CDR3 is TGTGCCAGCGGAGGAATGACCTCTTTGAACACTGAAGCTTTCTTT. Its protein product is CASGGMTSLNTEAFF. Together with reference TRBV7-3 and TRBJ1-1, the CDR3 gives the full variable domain: GAGVSQTPSNKVTEKGKYVELRCDPISGHTALYWYRQSLGQGPEFLIYFQGTGAADDSGLPNDRFFAVRPEGSVSTLKIQRTERGDSAVYLCASGGMTSLNTEAFFGQGTRLTVV.

This clone was counted a single time. The chain couples TRBV5-6 to TRBJ2-6; the match to TRBD1 covers 7 bases. The V gene's germline CDR1 is SGHDT and CDR2 YYEEEE. The ends lost 0 bases at V and 0 bases at J; junction bases unmatched: 3. This CDR3 region has 17 residues. The DNA for the CDR3 is TGTGCCAGCAGCTTGGAGACAGGGCACTCTGGGGCCAACGTCCTGACTTTC. Protein: CASSLETGHSGANVLTF.

The genes are TRBV4-1 and TRBJ2-4, with TRBD1 matching 8 bases. CDR3 size: 15 residues. Germline CDR1 MGHRA, CDR2 YSYEKL. V lost 0 bases, J lost 5 bases, and 3 bases stayed unmatched. The CDR3 loop is CASSQDDRGENIQYF. DNA of the CDR3: TGCGCCAGCAGCCAAGACGACAGGGGTGAAAACATTCAGTACTTC.

The genes are TRBV30 and TRBJ2-7; TRBD1 agrees at 12 bases. After removal of 4 bases from V and 3 bases from J, the junction contained 13 bases not matched to a gene. This CDR3 contains 17 residues. CDR1 is GTSNPN, CDR2 SVGIG, per germline (reference sequence). The CDR3 loop reads CAWNQIFGTGGYYEQYF. CDR3 DNA: TGTGCCTGGAATCAAATCTTCGGGACAGGGGGCTACTACGAGCAGTACTTC.

The chain links TRBV2 to TRBJ2-7; 9 nucleotides line up with TRBD1. CDR3 length: 13 residues. The germline V gene encodes CDR1 SNHLY and CDR2 FYNNEI. J was trimmed by 0 bases and V by 7 bases; bases with no gene match: 1. The CDR3 bases are TGTGCCAGCACGACAGGGGGCTCCTACGAGCAGTACTTC. It is translated as CASTTGGSYEQYF.

The rearrangement links TRBV18 to TRBJ2-7; 10 positions agree with TRBD1. Germline V gene data show CDR1 as KGHSH and CDR2 as LQKENI. The CDR3 is 15 amino acids. J gave up 6 bases and V 6 bases, and 11 bases lay outside the gene matches. CDR3 protein: CASSIRDRGPSEQYF. CDR3 in DNA: TGTGCCAGCTCGATAAGGGACAGGGGACCATCCGAGCAGTACTTC.

This clone was seen once. CDR3 sequence (DNA): TGTGCCAGCTCACCTCTTCCGGGACAGGGCTCCTACGAGCAGTACTTC. This translates into CASSPLPGQGSYEQYF. V gene TRBV18 combines with J gene TRBJ2-7; 9 bases line up with TRBD1. V lost 3 bases and J lost 0; bases outside the gene matches: 6. The CDR3 extends over 16 amino acids. Per germline, CDR1 KGHSH and CDR2 LQKENI.

The genes are TRBV2 and TRBJ1-1; no clear D gene. The length of the CDR3 is 12 residues. Deletions cut 5 bases from V and 6 bases from J, with 10 bases between. The V gene's germline CDR1 is SNHLY and CDR2 FYNNEI. The chain's CDR3 is CASSSVGAEAFF. The CDR3 bases are TGTGCCAGCAGTTCGGTCGGCGCTGAAGCTTTCTTT. The variable domain in full, with the rest retrieved from reference TRBV2 and TRBJ1-1, is EPEVTQTPSHQVTQMGQEVILRCVPISNHLYFYWYRQILGQKVEFLVSFYNNEISEKSEIFDDQFSVERPDGSNFTLKIRSTKLEDSAMYFCASSSVGAEAFFGQGTRLTVV.